The 28 T cell receptor beta chains below were found in one sample sequenced in a study of T-cell reconstitution after alpha-beta-depleted transplantation in children. Unique molecular identifiers featured in how the TCRbeta library was prepared. TCRdb re-called the PCR reads through MiXCR, storing one row per CDR3 protein. The table records some 550,000 distinct CDR3 sequences, about 16% of them present only once. Sequences were derived from PBMCs from the stem cell graft donor, sampled from the stem cell graft. The receptors were gathered from a human donor who donated a stem cell graft to a child with acute lymphoblastic leukemia.

This clonotype turned up a few times. The chain employs TRBV2 and TRBJ2-1, with TRBD2 identical over 9 bases. Per germline, CDR1 SNHLY and CDR2 FYNNEI. With 2 bases clipped from V and 4 bases from J, the junction kept 9 bases outside the gene matches. This CDR3 region has 17 residues. DNA for the CDR3: TGTGCCAGCAGTGAATCGGGCGGGAGGGCCGTTTACAATGAGCAGTTCTTC. It specifies CASSESGGRAVYNEQFF.

This chain uses TRBV21-1 with TRBJ2-7; TRBD2, the table's D call, lacks a check against the DNA. TRBV21-1 counts as a pseudogene. The CDR3 extends over 16 amino acids. CDR3 coding DNA: TGTGCCAGCAGCCCGTTAGAACTAGCGGGAGTGGGCGAGCAGTACTTC. Protein sequence: CASSPLELAGVGEQYF.

In its sample, this clonotype was seen a few times. The chain carries TRBV24-1 and TRBJ2-1; D unclear. The CDR3 length is 16 residues. With 3 bases removed from V and 2 bases from J, the gap between germline ends came to 13 bases. Germline V gene data show CDR1 as KGHDR and CDR2 as SFDVKD. CDR3 sequence: CATSDPDKGPYNEQFF. DNA of the CDR3: TGTGCCACCAGTGATCCTGACAAGGGCCCCTACAATGAGCAGTTCTTC.

This clonotype occurred a few times. This chain uses TRBV5-1 with TRBJ2-1; possible D gene TRBD2, 7 bases. CDR1 is SGHRS and CDR2 is YFSETQ in the germline V gene. V lost 2 bases, J lost 2 bases, and 11 bases lay in between. The CDR3 has 15 residues. The CDR3 DNA reads TGCGCCAGCAGCTTAGGGGGGGGCACCTACAATGAGCAGTTCTTC. Its translation: CASSLGGGTYNEQFF.

V usage is TRBV20-1 and J usage is TRBJ2-3; D might be TRBD2 (5 bases). This CDR3 region has 15 residues. V lost 5 bases to trimming and J lost 6 bases, with 21 bases between them. CDR1 is DFQATT and CDR2 is SNEGSKA in the germline V gene (reference sequence). CDR3 protein: CSAGGDWAEADTQYF. In nucleotides, the CDR3 is TGCAGTGCTGGAGGAGACTGGGCCGAGGCGGATACGCAGTATTTT.

This clonotype occurred a few times. The V gene is TRBV7-9, the J gene TRBJ2-1, with D tentatively TRBD1 (5 bases). Germline CDR1 is SEHNR and CDR2 is FQNEAQ (reference sequence). Trimming cost V 5 bases and J 12 bases, with 20 bases left between them. The CDR3 is 14 amino acids. This chain's CDR3 is CASSPRNNRNMQFF. CDR3 DNA: TGTGCCAGCAGCCCGCGGAACAACAGGAACATGCAGTTCTTC.

This clonotype was observed a few times. The chain has TRBV5-1 and TRBJ2-2; tentatively, D is TRBD2 (6 bases). Germline V gene lookup returns CDR1 SGHRS and CDR2 YFSETQ. Trimming stripped 0 bases from V and 2 bases from J, with 11 bases between. The CDR3 length is 16 residues. The CDR3 DNA reads as TGCGCCAGCAGCTTGGCCGGCGGGGTTAACACCGGGGAGCTGTTTTTT. This encodes CASSLAGGVNTGELFF.

This clonotype was picked up many times. The chain links TRBV5-5 to TRBJ1-1, with D possibly being TRBD1 (5 bases). The CDR3 covers 13 residues. Germline values: CDR1 SGHKS, CDR2 YYEKEE (reference sequence). V was cut by 4 bases and J by 1 base, with 8 bases left in between. For the CDR3, the DNA is TGTGCCAGCAGCCCAGGGACGAACACTGAAGCTTTCTTT. As protein: CASSPGTNTEAFF.

V is TRBV6-5 and J is TRBJ2-7; perhaps TRBD2 as D (6 bases). The CDR3 covers 15 residues. Per germline, CDR1 MNHEY and CDR2 SVGAGI. The V end was cut by 2 bases, the J end by 2 bases, with 13 bases between. Written as DNA, the CDR3 is TGTGCCAGCAGTTACGGAGCGGGCCATGCCTACGAGCAGTACTTC. Translating gives CASSYGAGHAYEQYF.

This clonotype has only a few counts. The gene calls are TRBV14 and TRBJ2-7; D uncertain. The length of the CDR3 is 12 residues. The germline gives CDR1 SGHDN, CDR2 FVKESK. With 5 bases removed from V and 3 bases from J, the gap between germline ends came to 8 bases. The CDR3 is CASSILDYEQYF. CDR3 DNA sequence: TGTGCCAGCAGCATTCTTGACTACGAGCAGTACTTC.

The chain recombines TRBV9 with TRBJ2-3; D is perhaps TRBD2 (5 bases). V was shortened by 0 bases and J by 8 bases, with 10 bases between the two germline ends. This CDR3 comprises 13 residues. Per germline, CDR1 SGDLS and CDR2 YYNGEE. The CDR3 sequence: CASSVDSEVTQYF. CDR3 DNA sequence: TGTGCCAGCAGCGTAGATAGCGAAGTTACGCAGTATTTT.

This clonotype was counted between two and nine times. V and J are TRBV10-3 and TRBJ2-1; maybe TRBD2 (6 bases). V lost 6 bases to trimming and J lost 4 bases, with 16 bases between them. The CDR3 has 15 residues. Per germline, CDR1 ENHRY and CDR2 SYGVKD. The CDR3 here is CAISQNEAGYNEQFF. The CDR3 DNA is TGTGCCATCAGCCAAAATGAAGCGGGTTACAATGAGCAGTTCTTC.

This clonotype was seen a handful of times. The genes are TRBV5-1 and TRBJ2-1, with 10 bases lining up with TRBD2. CDR1 and CDR2 from the germline V gene are SGHRS and YFSETQ. J was trimmed by 6 bases and V by 5 bases; bases with no gene match: 14. The CDR3 is 17 residues long. The CDR3 sequence: CASRNEPSGRAGNEQFF. The CDR3 DNA reads as TGCGCCAGCAGAAACGAGCCCAGCGGGAGGGCCGGCAATGAGCAGTTCTTC.

This rearrangement joins TRBV4-1 to TRBJ1-1; TRBD1 matches at 8 bases. V shed 4 bases, J shed 5 bases, and the junction held 6 bases outside the gene matches. This CDR3 region has 14 residues. The germline gives CDR1 MGHRA, CDR2 YSYEKL. The DNA for the CDR3 is TGCGCCAGCAGCCCACAGGGGGTATGGACTGAAGCTTTCTTT. It specifies CASSPQGVWTEAFF.

This clonotype appeared a few times. CDR3 region: CASSVDSYYGDTEAFF. The CDR3 bases are TGTGCCAGCAGCGTAGATTCTTACTACGGGGACACTGAAGCTTTCTTT. The rearrangement uses TRBV9 and TRBJ1-1, with D unresolved. This CDR3 has 16 amino acids. The V end was cut by 0 bases, the J end by 3 bases, with 15 bases between. Germline V gene data show CDR1 as SGDLS and CDR2 as YYNGEE.

This sequence joins TRBV12-3 or TRBV12-4 and TRBJ1-3, with D perhaps matching TRBD1 (5 bases). V lost 10 bases, J lost 1 base, and 14 bases lay in between. The CDR3 totals 14 residues. The CDR3 DNA sequence: TGTGCCACCGGTTTGACAGATTCTGGAAACACCATATATTTT. This sequence encodes CATGLTDSGNTIYF.

This rearrangement joins TRBV19 to TRBJ2-7; 15 nucleotides align to TRBD2. With 5 bases clipped from V and 0 bases from J, the junction kept 11 bases outside the gene matches. The germline V gene has CDR1 LNHDA and CDR2 SQIVND (reference sequence). The CDR3 runs to 19 residues. The CDR3 here is CASSATGTSGRHYSYEQYF. The CDR3 nucleotides are TGTGCCAGTAGTGCGACCGGGACTAGCGGGAGGCATTACTCCTACGAGCAGTACTTC.

This clonotype was observed a handful of times. The gene calls are TRBV20-1 and TRBJ2-7, with 8 bases identical to TRBD1. There are 13 residues in the CDR3. Germline assignment: CDR1 DFQATT and CDR2 SNEGSKA (reference sequence). J gave up 5 bases and V 1 base, and 4 bases lay outside the gene matches. This CDR3 is CSARGQGTHEQYF. Written as DNA, the CDR3 is TGCAGTGCTAGAGGACAGGGGACCCACGAGCAGTACTTC.

This clonotype was counted between two and nine times. The J gene is TRBJ2-5, the V gene TRBV20-1, with TRBD2 matching over 9 bases. V was pared by 1 base and J by 4 bases, with 4 bases of the junction left unmatched. From germline, CDR1 is DFQATT and CDR2 SNEGSKA (reference sequence). The CDR3 is 14 amino acids. The CDR3 spells CSARGLAGAETQYF. Here the CDR3 DNA reads TGCAGTGCTAGAGGATTAGCGGGAGCAGAGACCCAGTACTTC.

This chain links TRBV11-2 with TRBJ2-5; possible D gene TRBD1, 5 bases. The CDR3 is made up of 11 amino acids. Germline CDR1 reads SGHAT; CDR2 reads FQNNGV. Trimming removed 11 bases at V and 4 bases at J, with 11 bases between. The CDR3 region is CAVRVGETQYF. The CDR3 DNA is TGTGCCGTCAGGGTTGGAGAGACCCAGTACTTC.

This chain uses TRBV4-1 with TRBJ1-5; 7 nucleotides agree with TRBD1. The germline gives CDR1 MGHRA, CDR2 YSYEKL. After removal of 3 bases from V and 6 bases from J, the junction contained 5 bases not matched to a gene. This CDR3 has 14 amino acids. CDR3 in amino acids: CASSQEYRGQPQHF. The DNA for the CDR3 is TGCGCCAGCAGCCAGGAATACAGGGGTCAGCCCCAGCATTTT.

The gene calls are TRBV5-1 and TRBJ2-1, with TRBD2 identical over 11 bases. J lost 1 base, V lost 0 bases, and 18 bases had no gene match. From germline, CDR1 is SGHRS and CDR2 YFSETQ. The CDR3 is 22 residues long. The CDR3 DNA sequence: TGCGCCAGCAGCTTGGAAAGGGGGAAAATAGCGGGAGGGCCCTCGTCCTACAATGAGCAGTTCTTC. This encodes CASSLERGKIAGGPSSYNEQFF. Variable domain in full (rest from reference TRBV5-1 and TRBJ2-1): KAGVTQTPRYLIKTRGQQVTLSCSPISGHRSVSWYQQTPGQGLQFLFEYFSETQRNKGNFPGRFSGRQFSNSRSEMNVSTLELGDSALYLCASSLERGKIAGGPSSYNEQFFGPGTRLTVL.

This clonotype has at least ten counts. V gene TRBV18 combines with J gene TRBJ1-2, with TRBD1 identical over 7 bases. CDR3 length equals 13 residues. The trim removed 8 bases at V and 3 bases at J, leaving 6 bases unmatched. The germline gives CDR1 KGHSH, CDR2 LQKENI. CDR3 nucleotides: TGTGCCAGCAGCCCTGACAGGGACTATGGCTACACCTTC. Protein product: CASSPDRDYGYTF.

The V gene is TRBV10-2, the J gene TRBJ2-2; D is ambiguous. Per germline, CDR1 WSHSY and CDR2 SAAADI. This CDR3 contains 13 residues. The germline V and J ends were trimmed by 8 bases and 5 bases, with 12 bases remaining between them. The CDR3 DNA is TGCGCCAGCGGATCGGACGTGACCGGGGAGCTGTTTTTT. As protein: CASGSDVTGELFF.

The chain joins TRBV5-1 to TRBJ2-1; D is undetermined. V lost 0 bases and J lost 8, with 18 bases in between. Germline assignment: CDR1 SGHRS and CDR2 YFSETQ. The CDR3 spans 16 residues. The CDR3 is CASSLGGPVIIDEQFF. The CDR3 DNA reads TGCGCCAGCAGCTTGGGGGGTCCCGTGATCATCGATGAGCAGTTCTTC.

Only a few counts were recorded for this clonotype. V is TRBV12-3 or TRBV12-4 and J is TRBJ2-6; 7 nucleotides line up with TRBD1. CDR3 length: 15 residues. The junction had 4 bases not matched to a gene; V was cut back by 6 bases and J by 2 bases. In nucleotides, the CDR3 is TGTGCCAGCAGGGCTACAGGGGCTGGGGCCAACGTCCTGACTTTC. It codes for CASRATGAGANVLTF.

There are a few counts of this clonotype. This sequence joins TRBV6-5 and TRBJ2-1, with unresolved D. This CDR3 region has 14 residues. V was shortened by 2 bases and J by 3 bases, with 8 bases between the two germline ends. The germline gives CDR1 MNHEY, CDR2 SVGAGI. CDR3 sequence reads: CASSYVADYNEQFF. The CDR3, as DNA: TGTGCCAGCAGTTACGTTGCCGACTACAATGAGCAGTTCTTC.

The CDR3: CSARSGTGNEKLFF. CDR3 bases: TGCAGTGCTAGGTCCGGGACGGGGAATGAAAAACTGTTTTTT. This chain links TRBV20-1 with TRBJ1-4; D may be TRBD1 (5 bases). Germline V gene sequence: CDR1 DFQATT, CDR2 SNEGSKA (reference sequence). V shed 3 bases and J shed 5 bases, with 13 bases lying between them. This CDR3 region has 14 residues.